Below, 22 T cell receptor beta chains from the same sample are listed, as sequenced in a study of cytomegalovirus exposure and HLA in healthy donors. Some clones are missing from TCRdb's copy, which holds only in-frame ones; the method was immunoSEQ multiplex PCR. The table includes over 85,000 clones, roughly 84% detected once. Source material: PBMCs. Every receptor here comes from a woman under 30 in good health and CMV-seropositive.

The chain is built from TRBV28 and TRBJ1-5; a weak D match, TRBD1 (5 bases). V was trimmed by 6 bases and J by 4 bases, leaving 16 bases between them. From germline, CDR1 is MDHEN and CDR2 SYDVKM. This CDR3 has 15 amino acids. CDR3 sequence: CASSRGGGENQPQHF. The CDR3 DNA is TGTGCCAGCAGCCGGGGGGGAGGAGAGAATCAGCCCCAGCATTTT.

The count of this clone is one. The V call is TRBV14, the J call TRBJ2-3; weak D call: TRBD2 (6 bases). There are 16 residues in the CDR3. Germline CDR1 is SGHDN and CDR2 is FVKESK. The germline V and J ends were trimmed by 0 bases and 6 bases, with 16 bases remaining between them. CDR3 loop: CASSQDSGRWGDTQYF. The CDR3 DNA reads as TGTGCCAGCAGCCAAGATAGCGGCCGGTGGGGGGATACGCAGTATTTT.

The chain has TRBV7-2 and TRBJ1-2, with D perhaps TRBD1 (6 bases). This CDR3 has 14 residues. Trimming took 1 base from V and 4 from J, leaving 10 bases between them. Per germline, CDR1 SGHTA and CDR2 FQGNSA. The CDR3 DNA sequence: TGTGCCAGCAGCTTAGACAGGGAGGGCTATGGCTACACCTTC. This translates into CASSLDREGYGYTF. The whole variable domain, filled in from reference TRBV7-2 and TRBJ1-2, reads GAGVSQSPSNKVTEKGKDVELRCDPISGHTALYWYRQSLGQGLEFLIYFQGNSAPDKSGLPSDRFSAERTGGSVSTLTIQRTQQEDSAVYLCASSLDREGYGYTFGSGTRLTVV.

The V and J genes are TRBV28 and TRBJ1-3; D gene unclear. The V end was cut by 3 bases, the J end by 2 bases, with 11 bases between. The CDR3 has 15 residues. Germline V gene data show CDR1 as MDHEN and CDR2 as SYDVKM. CDR3: CASSFPQATGNTIYF. DNA for the CDR3: TGTGCCAGCAGTTTTCCCCAAGCGACTGGAAACACCATATATTTT.

The CDR3 sequence is CASSEAWSGEAFF. The DNA for the CDR3 is TGTGCCAGCAGTGAAGCCTGGTCAGGAGAAGCTTTCTTT. The chain couples TRBV2 to TRBJ1-1; D not resolved. V gave up 0 bases and J gave up 8 bases, with 10 bases separating them. Germline lookup yields CDR1 SNHLY and CDR2 FYNNEI. The CDR3 spans 13 residues.

V usage is TRBV11-3 and J usage is TRBJ2-2; TRBD1 matches at 11 bases. This CDR3 region has 16 residues. With 3 bases clipped from V and 4 bases from J, the junction kept 4 bases outside the gene matches. The germline V gene has CDR1 SGHNT and CDR2 YENEEA. CDR3 region: CASSFGQGAITGELFF. CDR3 nucleotides: TGTGCCAGCAGCTTTGGACAGGGGGCAATCACCGGGGAGCTGTTTTTT.

The chain recombines TRBV4-2 with TRBJ2-5, with 7 bases aligning to TRBD2. J gave up 3 bases and V 0 bases, and 7 bases lay outside the gene matches. The CDR3 loop spans 16 amino acids. Germline-derived CDR1 and CDR2 are LGHNA and YNFKEQ. The CDR3 DNA is TGTGCCAGCAGCCAAGAGGGGGGGACGGAGAAAGAGACCCAGTACTTC. Its protein is CASSQEGGTEKETQYF.

The chain couples TRBV6-5 to TRBJ2-3; a possible D gene is TRBD1 (5 bases). The CDR3 covers 15 residues. Germline-derived CDR1 and CDR2 are MNHEY and SVGAGI. With 2 bases removed from V and 3 bases from J, the gap between germline ends came to 12 bases. The CDR3 DNA reads as TGTGCCAGCAGTTACAGGCAGGGTTGGACAGATACGCAGTATTTT. Amino acid sequence: CASSYRQGWTDTQYF.

The rearrangement joins TRBV30 to TRBJ1-5; D might be TRBD1 (5 bases). The germline V gene has CDR1 GTSNPN and CDR2 SVGIG (reference sequence). The CDR3 covers 15 residues. V lost 2 bases, J lost 4 bases, and 15 bases lay in between. CDR3 coding DNA: TGTGCCTGGAGTTTAGCGGGGGGGAAGAATCAGCCCCAGCATTTT. It codes for CAWSLAGGKNQPQHF.

The chain links TRBV28 to TRBJ1-2; D ambiguous. Germline-derived CDR1 and CDR2 are MDHEN and SYDVKM. Trimming left V 5 bases short and J 4 bases short, with 17 bases between. This CDR3 region has 15 residues. The CDR3 DNA reads TGTGCCAGCAGTCCGCTTAGGATAGGCGGCTATGGCTACACCTTC. This gives the protein CASSPLRIGGYGYTF.

The chain joins TRBV5-1 to TRBJ1-1; TRBD1 agrees at 8 bases. The germline V gene encodes CDR1 SGHRS and CDR2 YFSETQ. This CDR3 has 13 amino acids. The V segment lost 4 bases and the J segment 5 bases; nucleotides outside the gene matches: 4. CDR3 DNA sequence: TGCGCCAGCAGCCCCAACAGGGGGACTGAAGCTTTCTTT. Residues: CASSPNRGTEAFF. Complete variable domain (other parts from reference TRBV5-1 and TRBJ1-1): KAGVTQTPRYLIKTRGQQVTLSCSPISGHRSVSWYQQTPGQGLQFLFEYFSETQRNKGNFPGRFSGRQFSNSRSEMNVSTLELGDSALYLCASSPNRGTEAFFGQGTRLTVV.

The count of this clone is one. J is TRBJ2-7 and V is TRBV10-2; D gene uncertain. Germline CDR1 and CDR2: WSHSY and SAAADI. CDR3 length: 11 amino acids. The V and J ends lost 6 bases and 3 bases respectively, with 6 bases between them. The CDR3 loop reads CASRASYEQYF. Written as DNA, the CDR3 is TGCGCCAGCAGGGCCAGCTACGAGCAGTACTTC.

The rearrangement uses TRBV13 and TRBJ1-3, with D possibly TRBD1 on 5 matching bases. The germline V gene has CDR1 PRHDT and CDR2 FYEKMQ (reference sequence). Trimming removed 5 bases from V and 0 bases from J, with 17 bases in between. The CDR3 has 17 residues. The CDR3 DNA is TGTGCCAGCAGCCCCATCTTCCAGGGCCTCTCTGGAAACACCATATATTTT. Its protein product is CASSPIFQGLSGNTIYF.

This chain connects TRBV4-3 to TRBJ2-5, with D possibly TRBD2 on 6 matching bases. V lost 0 bases, J lost 3 bases, and 11 bases lay in between. CDR1 and CDR2 from the germline V gene are LGHNA and YSLEER. The CDR3 is made up of 15 amino acids. CDR3 DNA: TGCGCCAGCAGCCAAGAGGGCGGGGTTAAAGAGACCCAGTACTTC. Its translation is CASSQEGGVKETQYF.

Only a few counts were recorded for this clone. The chain uses TRBV4-3 and TRBJ1-2; D may be TRBD1 (6 bases). Per germline, CDR1 LGHNA and CDR2 YSLEER. The length of the CDR3 is 16 residues. V lost 4 bases and J 5 bases, leaving 20 bases between the germline ends. CDR3 bases: TGCGCCAGCAGCCCGACCTATCAGGGGTTGAGGTATGGCTACACCTTC. It encodes CASSPTYQGLRYGYTF.

V gene TRBV9 combines with J gene TRBJ2-3; D unresolved. Germline CDR1 SGDLS, CDR2 YYNGEE. Between the trimmed V and J ends, which lost 0 bases and 5 bases, there was a span of 7 bases. The CDR3 totals 13 residues. CDR3 in amino acids: CASSVGTGDTQYF. The CDR3 coding sequence is TGTGCCAGCAGCGTAGGAACCGGAGATACGCAGTATTTT.

The chain uses TRBV5-5 and TRBJ2-3; a weak D match, TRBD1 (6 bases). The V and J ends lost 4 bases and 1 base respectively, with 16 bases between them. CDR1 and CDR2 from the germline V gene are SGHKS and YYEKEE (reference sequence). The CDR3 runs to 16 residues. The CDR3: CASSATGLGGTDTQYF. The CDR3 DNA is TGTGCCAGCAGCGCGACAGGTCTCGGGGGCACAGATACGCAGTATTTT.

The chain has TRBV7-9 and TRBJ2-2; 10 bases fit TRBD1. Germline assignment: CDR1 SEHNR and CDR2 FQNEAQ (reference sequence). This CDR3 spans 16 amino acids. With V trimmed by 5 bases and J by 1 base, 4 bases remained unmatched. The CDR3 loop is CASSTGTGENTGELFF. In DNA, the CDR3 is TGTGCCAGCAGCACCGGGACAGGGGAGAACACCGGGGAGCTGTTTTTT.

The rearrangement links TRBV5-1 to TRBJ2-2; a possible D gene is TRBD2 (5 bases). CDR3 length equals 14 residues. Germline CDR1 is SGHRS and CDR2 is YFSETQ. V gave up 2 bases and J gave up 3 bases, with 8 bases separating them. The CDR3 DNA is TGCGCCAGCAGCTTCGAGGGCCACACCGGGGAGCTGTTTTTT. Translation: CASSFEGHTGELFF.

The gene calls are TRBV10-3 and TRBJ2-7; perhaps TRBD1 as D (5 bases). The CDR3 runs 14 residues. Deletions cut 6 bases from V and 4 bases from J, with 16 bases between. Germline V lookup: CDR1 ENHRY, CDR2 SYGVKD. CDR3 loop: CAIRYRPRPYEQYF. CDR3 in DNA: TGTGCCATCAGGTACAGGCCTCGGCCTTACGAGCAGTACTTC.

In regard to this clone: The sample carries other DNA sequences with the same CDR3. V and J are TRBV5-1 and TRBJ2-1, with 11 bases matching TRBD1. The junction had 1 base not matched to a gene; V was cut back by 2 bases and J by 3 bases. Per germline, CDR1 SGHRS and CDR2 YFSETQ. This CDR3 spans 15 amino acids. Here the CDR3 reads CASSFGTGGYNEQFF. CDR3 DNA: TGCGCCAGCAGCTTCGGGACAGGGGGCTACAATGAGCAGTTCTTC.

The chain links TRBV30 to TRBJ1-2; 12 bases match TRBD1. The germline V gene encodes CDR1 GTSNPN and CDR2 SVGIG (reference sequence). CDR3 size: 15 residues. V shed 7 bases, J shed 2 bases, and the junction held 8 bases outside the gene matches. The DNA of the CDR3 is TGTGCCTCGGCCGGGACAGGGGGCAGAAACTATGGCTACACCTTC. Its protein is CASAGTGGRNYGYTF.